One sample yielded the 15 T cell receptor beta chains listed below, sequenced in a study of blood T cell repertoires in COVID-19. Sequencing used immunoSEQ multiplex PCR; TCRdb keeps in-frame clones, though not all of them. The profile shows about 380,000 clones, around 87% of them singletons. The material sequenced was PBMCs or T cells enriched from blood (not recorded which). The receptors shown here come from a man aged 25-45 years who had recovered from COVID-19.

V usage is TRBV9 and J usage is TRBJ1-2; 7 bases fit TRBD1. The CDR3 has 13 amino acids. V shed 5 bases and J 8 bases; nucleotides not matched to a gene: 9. The germline gives CDR1 SGDLS, CDR2 YYNGEE. CDR3 nucleotides: TGTGCCAGCAGAGCCGGGACAGCGGACGGCTACACCTTC. The encoded protein is CASRAGTADGYTF.

This clone was counted only a few times. The V call is TRBV7-9, the J call TRBJ2-3, with 9 bases fitting TRBD2. There are 15 residues in the CDR3. With 2 bases clipped from V and 0 bases from J, the junction kept 0 bases outside the gene matches. Germline V gives CDR1 SEHNR, CDR2 FQNEAQ (reference sequence). CDR3 in amino acids: CASSLLAGSTDTQYF. In DNA, the CDR3 is TGTGCCAGCAGCTTACTAGCGGGGAGCACAGATACGCAGTATTTT. Together with reference TRBV7-9 and TRBJ2-3, the CDR3 gives the full variable domain: DTGVSQNPRHKITKRGQNVTFRCDPISEHNRLYWYRQTLGQGPEFLTYFQNEAQLEKSRLLSDRFSAERPKGSFSTLEIQRTEQGDSAMYLCASSLLAGSTDTQYFGPGTRLTVL.

The chain carries TRBV19 and TRBJ1-5, with a tentative D call TRBD1 (5 bases). CDR1 is LNHDA, CDR2 SQIVND, per germline (reference sequence). Trimming took off 2 bases at V and 8 bases at J, with 16 bases between the two ends. This CDR3 region has 15 residues. The CDR3 region has the DNA TGTGCCAGTAGTATACCCAACAGGAGTGTGGAGCCCCAGCATTTT. Translation gives CASSIPNRSVEPQHF. Based on the CDR3 plus reference TRBV19 and TRBJ1-5, the full variable domain is DGGITQSPKYLFRKEGQNVTLSCEQNLNHDAMYWYRQDPGQGLRLIYYSQIVNDFQKGDIAEGYSVSREKKESFPLTVTSAQKNPTAFYLCASSIPNRSVEPQHFGDGTRLSIL.

This chain connects TRBV5-6 to TRBJ1-1, with D tentatively TRBD1 (5 bases). V dropped 1 base and J dropped 6 bases, with 10 bases sitting between them. The CDR3 has 13 residues. The V gene's germline CDR1 is SGHDT and CDR2 YYEEEE. CDR3 region: CASSLNPGAEAFF. The CDR3, as DNA: TGTGCCAGCAGCTTGAACCCGGGGGCTGAAGCTTTCTTT. Full variable domain (remainder filled in from reference TRBV5-6 and TRBJ1-1): DAGVTQSPTHLIKTRGQQVTLRCSPKSGHDTVSWYQQALGQGPQFIFQYYEEEERQRGNFPDRFSGHQFPNYSSELNVNALLLGDSALYLCASSLNPGAEAFFGQGTRLTVV.

The chain carries TRBV21-1 and TRBJ1-2. TRBV21-1 is listed as a pseudogene. The CDR3 runs to 11 residues. CDR3 region: CASSKPYGYTF. In nucleotides, the CDR3 is TGTGCCAGCAGCAAACCGTATGGCTACACCTTC.

The CDR3 coding sequence is TGCGCCAGCAGCTTGTCGACTGGCAGGAGGACTGAAGCTTTCTTT. Protein: CASSLSTGRRTEAFF. The gene calls are TRBV5-1 and TRBJ1-1, with D hard to call. The CDR3 sequence is 15 residues long. Deletions cut 1 base from V and 5 bases from J, with 15 bases between. CDR1 SGHRS and CDR2 YFSETQ come from the germline V gene.

The chain joins TRBV30 to TRBJ1-2; 7 nucleotides line up with TRBD1. In germline, CDR1 is GTSNPN, CDR2 SVGIG (reference sequence). The CDR3 totals 15 residues. V was pared by 2 bases and J by 3 bases, with 9 bases of the junction left unmatched. The CDR3 coding sequence is TGTGCCTGGAGTCAGGGGACAGCCTATTACTATGGCTACACCTTC. As protein: CAWSQGTAYYYGYTF.

This clone occurred a few times. The chain is built from TRBV12-1 and TRBJ1-1; the table names TRBD1, a call not compared with the DNA. TRBV12-1 is flagged as a pseudogene. The CDR3 length is 19 residues. The chain's CDR3 is CASSFLRTAAHHLNTEAFF. CDR3 coding DNA: TGTGCCAGCAGCTTCCTCCGGACAGCTGCGCACCACCTAAACACTGAAGCTTTCTTT.

The chain carries TRBV6-6 and TRBJ1-5; D uncertain. In germline, CDR1 is MNHNY, CDR2 SVGAGI (reference sequence). This CDR3 is 12 amino acids long. The V gene lost 7 bases and the J gene lost 5 bases, with 9 bases spanning the gap. CDR3 amino acids: CASTLGDQPQHF. For the CDR3, the DNA is TGTGCCAGCACCCTAGGAGATCAGCCCCAGCATTTT.

The V call is TRBV30, the J call TRBJ1-1; 8 bases align to TRBD1. The CDR3 is made up of 15 amino acids. V lost 1 base, J lost 2 bases, and 6 bases stayed unmatched. Germline V gene sequence: CDR1 GTSNPN, CDR2 SVGIG (reference sequence). The DNA of the CDR3 is TGTGCCTGGAGTGCCGGCGGGACAGGTAACACTGAAGCTTTCTTT. It encodes CAWSAGGTGNTEAFF.

The chain uses TRBV19 and TRBJ2-5; 8 nucleotides align to TRBD2. Trimming cost V 5 bases and J 3 bases; bases outside gene matches: 11. Germline CDR1 and CDR2: LNHDA and SQIVND (reference sequence). The length of the CDR3 is 16 residues. The CDR3 spells CASSPSGGAVKETQYF. Written as DNA, the CDR3 is TGTGCCAGTAGTCCATCCGGGGGGGCCGTAAAAGAGACCCAGTACTTC.

The rearrangement links TRBV3-1 (or the pseudogene TRBV3-2) to TRBJ1-2; TRBD1 matches at 8 bases. Trimming at V came to 4 bases and at J to 4 bases, leaving 8 bases not matched to a gene. This CDR3 is 15 amino acids long. CDR1 is LGHDT and CDR2 is YNNKEL in the germline V gene (reference sequence). Written as DNA, the CDR3 is TGTGCCAGCAGCCTCGGACAGGGAGGAATCTATGGCTACACCTTC. Translation gives CASSLGQGGIYGYTF.

The chain uses TRBV12-3 or TRBV12-4 and TRBJ1-1; D remains ambiguous. The CDR3 runs 13 residues. V shed 3 bases and J shed 0 bases, with 5 bases lying between them. The CDR3 loop reads CASSLEVNTEAFF. CDR3 sequence (DNA): TGTGCCAGCAGTTTGGAGGTGAACACTGAAGCTTTCTTT.

The chain couples TRBV2 to TRBJ2-5; TRBD1 might be the D (6 bases). CDR1 and CDR2 (germline): SNHLY, FYNNEI. V lost 6 bases and J 1 base, leaving 12 bases between the germline ends. CDR3 length: 14 amino acids. The CDR3 region is CASRPDRSQETQYF. DNA of the CDR3: TGTGCCAGCAGGCCTGACAGGAGCCAAGAGACCCAGTACTTC.

This chain uses TRBV7-2 with TRBJ2-1; weak D call: TRBD1 (6 bases). The V end lost 5 bases, the J end lost 5 bases, and 13 bases lay between the germline ends. The CDR3 sequence is 14 residues long. Germline CDR1 is SGHTA and CDR2 is FQGNSA. The CDR3 DNA reads TGTGCCAGCAGCAACAGGGATTGGGACAATGAGCAGTTCTTC. Protein sequence: CASSNRDWDNEQFF.